The 16 T cell receptor beta chains below all came from one sample that was sequenced in a study of identical twins. TCRdb re-derived calls from the 5' RACE reads in MiXCR, one entry per CDR3 protein. The sample consists of about 550,000 distinct CDR3 sequences, 20% to 25% of them appearing once. The same data also contributed to another study, on yellow fever vaccine responses in identical twins.

What was sequenced was CD4+ T cells sorted from blood. Receptor source: a young woman in good health.

The gene calls are TRBV5-1 and TRBJ2-5; D perhaps matches TRBD2 (6 bases). Trimming removed 2 bases at V and 7 bases at J, with 15 bases between. CDR1 is SGHRS, CDR2 YFSETQ, per germline. The CDR3 totals 14 residues. CDR3 coding DNA: TGCGCCAGCAGCTTAGCGGGCAGCGCTGGGACCCAGTACTTC. Amino acid sequence: CASSLAGSAGTQYF. Complete variable domain (other parts from reference TRBV5-1 and TRBJ2-5): KAGVTQTPRYLIKTRGQQVTLSCSPISGHRSVSWYQQTPGQGLQFLFEYFSETQRNKGNFPGRFSGRQFSNSRSEMNVSTLELGDSALYLCASSLAGSAGTQYFGPGTRLLVL.

To note about this clonotype: It is likely a read error, because the conserved phenylalanine at the end of the CDR3 is missing. This chain connects TRBV5-1 to TRBJ2-1; TRBD2 matches 13 bases. The V and J ends lost 4 bases and 6 bases, in that order; junction bases with no gene match: 4. CDR3 length: 15 residues. Germline V gene sequence: CDR1 SGHRS, CDR2 YFSETQ. The DNA for the CDR3 is TGCGCCAGCAGCACCGGGACTAGCGGGGCCAATGAGCAGTTCCTC. The encoded protein is CASSTGTSGANEQFL.

This clonotype was observed a single time. The CDR3 reads CASSPAGVAPNEQFF. DNA of the CDR3: TGTGCCAGCAGCCCAGCGGGGGTGGCTCCGAATGAGCAGTTCTTC. The chain links TRBV7-6 to TRBJ2-1; 8 bases align to TRBD2. The germline gives CDR1 SGHVS, CDR2 FNYEAQ. This CDR3 has 15 amino acids. V trimming: 5 bases; J trimming: 7 bases; junction bases outside the gene matches: 10. The entire variable domain, with the rest obtained from reference TRBV7-6 and TRBJ2-1, is as follows: GAGVSQSPRYKVTKRGQDVALRCDPISGHVSLYWYRQALGQGPEFLTYFNYEAQQDKSGLPNDRFSAERPEGSISTLTIQRTEQRDSAMYRCASSPAGVAPNEQFFGPGTRLTVL.

V usage is TRBV27 and J usage is TRBJ2-2, with TRBD2 matching over 9 bases. Looked up from germline, CDR1 is MNHEY and CDR2 is SMNVEV (reference sequence). Unmatched junction bases numbered 14, after V lost 5 bases and J lost 4 bases. The CDR3 runs 18 residues. In DNA, the CDR3 is TGTGCCAGCAGTCCCTGGGGGGGCGGGAGGGCCCCCACCGGGGAGCTGTTTTTT. Translation gives CASSPWGGGRAPTGELFF.

The DNA of the CDR3 is TGTGCCAGCAGCTCGGCGGGTTTGGGACAACTTAACAATGAGCAGTTCTTC. It specifies CASSSAGLGQLNNEQFF. The chain has TRBV7-8 and TRBJ2-1; maybe TRBD1 (6 bases). This CDR3 comprises 17 residues. Between the trimmed V and J ends, which lost 4 bases and 5 bases, there was a span of 21 bases. In germline, CDR1 is SGHVS, CDR2 FQNEAQ.

This clonotype was picked up a small number of times. The chain uses TRBV5-1 and TRBJ2-1, with TRBD2 matching over 9 bases. This CDR3 spans 18 amino acids. V trimming: 4 bases; J trimming: 6 bases; junction bases outside the gene matches: 17. Germline values: CDR1 SGHRS, CDR2 YFSETQ. The CDR3 nucleotides read TGCGCCAGCAGCCTAGGAGGGACTAGCACCCGACGGGGCAATGAGCAGTTCTTC. It specifies CASSLGGTSTRRGNEQFF.

This clonotype was found a few times. The chain uses TRBV20-1 and TRBJ2-1; the match to TRBD2 covers 14 bases. The CDR3 sequence is 17 residues long. The junction had 7 bases not matched to a gene; V was cut back by 6 bases and J by 0 bases. Germline values: CDR1 DFQATT, CDR2 SNEGSKA (reference sequence). CDR3 in DNA: TGCAGTGCGACTGGACTAGCGGGGGGTAGCTCCTACAATGAGCAGTTCTTC. It specifies CSATGLAGGSSYNEQFF.

The gene calls are TRBV5-5 and TRBJ2-5; no clear D. CDR1 SGHKS and CDR2 YYEKEE come from the germline V gene (reference sequence). The CDR3 runs to 13 residues. V lost 4 bases, J lost 3 bases, and 10 bases lay in between. Here the CDR3 reads CASSHDPKETQYF. In nucleotides, the CDR3 is TGTGCCAGCAGCCACGACCCAAAAGAGACCCAGTACTTC.

J is TRBJ2-6 and V is TRBV24-1, with D unresolved. The germline gives CDR1 KGHDR, CDR2 SFDVKD. This CDR3 spans 19 amino acids. Trimming shortened V by 3 bases and J by 0 bases, and 17 bases separated the two germline ends. In nucleotides, the CDR3 is TGTGCCACCAGTGATAAGGCAAACAGAGGAAACTCTGGGGCCAACGTCCTGACTTTC. It encodes CATSDKANRGNSGANVLTF.

The rearrangement links TRBV27 to TRBJ2-7; 9 nucleotides line up with TRBD2. Germline loops: CDR1 MNHEY, CDR2 SMNVEV (reference sequence). The V gene end was trimmed by 6 bases and the J gene end by 3 bases; junction bases not matched to a gene: 3. The CDR3 runs 13 residues. Written as DNA, the CDR3 is TGTGCCAGCAGAAAGCGGGAGGACTACGAGCAGTACTTC. Amino acid sequence: CASRKREDYEQYF.

This clonotype appeared a few times. The V call is TRBV20-1, the J call TRBJ1-2; no definite D call. V was shortened by 2 bases and J by 0 bases, with 13 bases between the two germline ends. This CDR3 has 15 amino acids. The V gene's germline CDR1 is DFQATT and CDR2 SNEGSKA (reference sequence). The CDR3 spells CSARTYDTSNYGYTF. The DNA of the CDR3 is TGCAGTGCTAGAACGTATGACACCTCTAACTATGGCTACACCTTC.

The chain couples TRBV5-1 to TRBJ2-1; 9 bases are shared with TRBD2. Germline V gene data show CDR1 as SGHRS and CDR2 as YFSETQ. This CDR3 spans 16 amino acids. Unmatched junction bases numbered 11, after V lost 3 bases and J lost 7 bases. The CDR3 reads CASSSLPGLAANEQFF. In nucleotides, the CDR3 is TGCGCCAGCAGCTCGCTACCGGGACTAGCTGCTAATGAGCAGTTCTTC.

The rearrangement uses TRBV5-1 and TRBJ2-5; D is uncertain. Deletions cut 2 bases from V and 2 bases from J, with 10 bases between. This CDR3 is built from 14 residues. Germline values: CDR1 SGHRS, CDR2 YFSETQ. CDR3 sequence: CASSFGGPQETQYF. As DNA, the CDR3 is TGCGCCAGCAGCTTCGGTGGACCTCAAGAGACCCAGTACTTC. The variable domain in full, with the rest retrieved from reference TRBV5-1 and TRBJ2-5, is KAGVTQTPRYLIKTRGQQVTLSCSPISGHRSVSWYQQTPGQGLQFLFEYFSETQRNKGNFPGRFSGRQFSNSRSEMNVSTLELGDSALYLCASSFGGPQETQYFGPGTRLLVL.

This clonotype occurred a few times. The V and J genes are TRBV11-1 and TRBJ2-1; 12 bases fit TRBD2. The CDR3 is 15 amino acids. J gave up 6 bases and V 6 bases, and 6 bases lay outside the gene matches. In germline, CDR1 is SGHAT, CDR2 FQDESV (reference sequence). The CDR3 coding sequence is TGTGCCAGCAGGCTAGCGGGAGGGCCCGGCAATGAGCAGTTCTTC. Its protein product is CASRLAGGPGNEQFF.

The chain is built from TRBV20-1 and TRBJ2-5; 9 positions agree with TRBD2. The CDR3 extends over 14 amino acids. The V gene's germline CDR1 is DFQATT and CDR2 SNEGSKA (reference sequence). Germline trimming cut 7 bases from V and 1 base from J; bases unmatched to any gene: 7. The CDR3 protein is CSVGSGGPQETQYF. The CDR3 bases are TGCAGTGTCGGTAGCGGGGGCCCCCAAGAGACCCAGTACTTC.

The V gene is TRBV5-1, the J gene TRBJ2-1; the match to TRBD2 covers 7 bases. Germline V gene sequence: CDR1 SGHRS, CDR2 YFSETQ. There are 18 residues in the CDR3. V was pared by 7 bases and J by 5 bases, with 21 bases of the junction left unmatched. CDR3 sequence (DNA): TGCGCCAGCGATGAGGGACGGAGAGTCCGGGGGGTCCACAATGAGCAGTTCTTC. This codes for CASDEGRRVRGVHNEQFF.